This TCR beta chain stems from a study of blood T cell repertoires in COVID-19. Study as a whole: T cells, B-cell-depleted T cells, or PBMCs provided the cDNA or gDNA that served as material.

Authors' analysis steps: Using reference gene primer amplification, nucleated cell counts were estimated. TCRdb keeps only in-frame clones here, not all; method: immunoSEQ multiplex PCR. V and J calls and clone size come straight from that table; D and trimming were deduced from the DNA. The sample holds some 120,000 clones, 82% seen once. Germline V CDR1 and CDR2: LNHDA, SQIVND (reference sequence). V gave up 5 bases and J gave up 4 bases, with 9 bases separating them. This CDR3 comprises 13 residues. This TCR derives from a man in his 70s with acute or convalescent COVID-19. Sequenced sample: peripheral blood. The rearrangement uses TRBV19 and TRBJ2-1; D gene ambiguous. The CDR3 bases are TGTGCCAGTAGTCGCAGGATTTACAATGAGCAGTTCTTC. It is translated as CASSRRIYNEQFF.